The clone carrying this T cell receptor (beta chain) was counted a single time. Antigen: not known. The sample is drawn from a study of vaccination and CD4 T cells after COVID-19. Treatment denoted: approximately nine-day PBMC culture with coronavirus spike peptide pools or control peptides (ViraFEST assay). CD4+ T cells that had been cultured provided DNA sequenced with the Oncomine TCR Beta short-read assay. MiXCR was run by TCRdb on the PCR reads, yielding one entry per CDR3 protein. The profile shows some 10,000 distinct CDR3 sequences, about 66% of them singletons. Trimming at V came to 5 bases and at J to 8 bases, leaving 3 bases not matched to a gene. Per germline, CDR1 ENHRY and CDR2 SYGVKD. The CDR3 contains 14 residues.

This sequence originates from a human donor who had recovered from COVID-19. The chain has TRBV10-3 and TRBJ2-6, with 10 nucleotides matching TRBD1. Sample: CD4+ T cells from blood, cultured in vitro. The CDR3 protein is CAISRGQGSNVLTF. Here the CDR3 DNA reads TGTGCCATCAGTAGGGGACAGGGGTCCAACGTCCTGACTTTC.